The present entry profiles one T cell receptor (beta chain) with its context. Its target antigen remains unknown. Base qualities are not at hand, and no much larger clone is one base apart. From alopecia areata patients, peripheral blood was collected along with lesional scalp punch biopsies. PBMCs were isolated by density centrifugation and stained for CD3, CD4 and CD8, after which CD4+ and CD8+ T cells were sorted on a FACSAria. This sample is drawn from a study of CD8+ T cells in alopecia areata (dated 2018 in TCRdb). As for the study more broadly: Treated patients were enrolled in an open-label pilot trial of oral tofacitinib, 5 to 10 mg twice daily, for moderate-to-severe alopecia areata. Tofacitinib was given for 6 to 18 months, followed by 6 months of follow-up off drug to assess delayed response and recurrence. In both human patients and the C3H/HeJ mouse model, the study applied high-throughput TCRbeta sequencing to look at T cell clonal expansion in alopecia areata. On the human side, TCRbeta sequencing was run on scalp tissue and on sorted CD4+ and CD8+ peripheral blood T cells from healthy controls and from alopecia areata patients with either patchy or totalis/universalis disease. Biopsies were taken from tofacitinib-treated patients at baseline and at 4 and 24 weeks of treatment, and a later scalp biopsy was taken in several of the tofacitinib-treated patients. Scalp clonality was compared among normal scalp (n=4), patchy alopecia areata scalp (n=8), and alopecia totalis/universalis scalp (n=8). RNA was extracted with the PAXgene miRNA kit for fixed scalp, the miRNeasy kit for PBMCs, and the RNeasy kit for mouse skin. TCRbeta CDR3 regions were amplified by immunoSEQ multiplex PCR using 35 Vbeta forward and 13 Jbeta reverse primers. Findings and caveats that apply to the study as a whole: Higher clonality and more expanded CD8+ clones were observed in lesional scalp than in normal scalp, particularly in alopecia totalis/universalis, a finding suggestive of antigenic drive. Unlike mouse skin, which is dominated by gammadelta T cells, normal human skin has resident alphabeta T cells that are also sequenced, and this complicates analysis of the scalp TCR repertoire. Shared TCR sequences between patients were less evident than in mice, which may be partly attributable to HLA diversity in the patient population.

Library generation was performed with the immunoSEQ multiplex PCR assay. RNA was extracted from all samples and reverse transcribed into cDNA, which served as template for TCR sequencing. First-strand cDNA was synthesized with SuperScript III using a 2:1 mix of oligo-dT and random hexamers. Amplification bias was assessed with a synthetic immune receptor repertoire, and residual bias was removed computationally. The authors' pipeline ran thus. Raw reads were preprocessed to remove errors, and CDR3 was defined according to IMGT conventions as the region from the conserved cysteine to phenylalanine. To get clonality, Shannon entropy was normalized by log2 of the number of productive unique TCRs and the result was subtracted from 1. Whether each scalp clone was CD4 or CD8 was inferred by checking scalp TCRbeta sequences against the CD4 and CD8 repertoires from sorted blood. Not all clones reach the TCRdb copy of this immuneACCESS table, which keeps in-frame sequences only. Checked studies attribute under half of the gap to unresolved V genes and leave the rest unexplained. The V and J calls and clone size were taken over from that table, and D and trimming were inferred from the DNA. A total of approximately 91,000 clones appear in this sample, roughly 47% of them only once. Under 0.9% of the sample belongs to the ten largest clones.

Deletion took 4 bases off V and 0 bases off J, with a span of 9 bases between the germline ends. The germline V gene sets CDR1 to SQVTM and CDR2 to ANQGSEA. Taken from cysteine to phenylalanine, the CDR3 has 13 residues. The sequence is cut down to CDR3 DNA, 39 bases in frame from base 1. The sequence came from a human donor with alopecia areata. The sample comprised CD4+ T cells sorted from blood. The chain is made from TRBV29-1 and TRBJ1-1; too little of a D gene remains to name it. This receptor carries the CDR3 CSVVRHLNTEAFF. In nucleotides, the sequence is TGCAGCGTTGTTCGACATTTGAACACTGAAGCTTTCTTT.